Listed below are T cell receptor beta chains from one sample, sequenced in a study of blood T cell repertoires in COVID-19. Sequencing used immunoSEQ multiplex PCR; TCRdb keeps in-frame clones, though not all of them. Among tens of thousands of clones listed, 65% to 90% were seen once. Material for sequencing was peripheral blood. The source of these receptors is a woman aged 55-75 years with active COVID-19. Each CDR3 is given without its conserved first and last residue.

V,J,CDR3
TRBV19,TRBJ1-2,ASKPPGRGNSYGYT
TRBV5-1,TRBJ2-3,ASSLVAGTTGADTQY
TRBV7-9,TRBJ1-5,ASSLGQVSSQPQH
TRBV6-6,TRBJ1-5,ASSYRGTGIQH
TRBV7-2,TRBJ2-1,ASSIMRESIEQF
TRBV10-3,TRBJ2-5,AISELQPGGTQY
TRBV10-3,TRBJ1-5,AISEWAGVQPQH
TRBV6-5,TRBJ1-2,ASSYSRGNGYT
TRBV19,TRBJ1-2,ASSHRELDGYT
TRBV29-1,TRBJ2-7,SVRQGSSYEQY
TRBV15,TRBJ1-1,ATSRGPGQAEQAF
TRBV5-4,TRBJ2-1,ASSQGLAGGNEQF
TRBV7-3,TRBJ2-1,ASSLSGGAVGEQF
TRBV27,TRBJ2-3,ASSFARPGADTQY
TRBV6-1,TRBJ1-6,ASSEGGKSYNSPLH
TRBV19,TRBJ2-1,ASRLIAGGDEQF
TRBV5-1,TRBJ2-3,ASSLEGLMGDTQY
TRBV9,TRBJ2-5,ASSTLDGLAGQETQY
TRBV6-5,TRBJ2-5,ASSRTSGGAKTQY
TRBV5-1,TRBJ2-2,ASSLVGSTGELF
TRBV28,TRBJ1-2,ASSSTGYGYT
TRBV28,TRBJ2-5,ASSTTGGGETQY
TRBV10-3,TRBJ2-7,AIGTSGKGREQY
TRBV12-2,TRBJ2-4,ASRPTGQRGGMLAKNIQY
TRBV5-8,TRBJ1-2,ASSRGPEEGFFYGYT
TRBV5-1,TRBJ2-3,ASSFLGSTDTQY
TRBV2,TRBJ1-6,ASSLSVVGGASSPLH
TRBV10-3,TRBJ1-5,AIGTGDYSNQPQH
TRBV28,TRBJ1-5,ASLPGGISNQPQH